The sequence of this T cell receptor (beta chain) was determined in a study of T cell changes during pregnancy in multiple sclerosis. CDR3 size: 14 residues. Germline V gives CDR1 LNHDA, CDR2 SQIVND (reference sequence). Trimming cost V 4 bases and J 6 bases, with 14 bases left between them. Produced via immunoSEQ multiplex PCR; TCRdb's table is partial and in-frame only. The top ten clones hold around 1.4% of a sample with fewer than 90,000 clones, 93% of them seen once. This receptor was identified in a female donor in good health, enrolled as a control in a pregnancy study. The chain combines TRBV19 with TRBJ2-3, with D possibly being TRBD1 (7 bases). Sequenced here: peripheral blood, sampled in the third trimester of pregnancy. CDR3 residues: CASSRGGAGDTQYF. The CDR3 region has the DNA TGTGCCAGTAGTAGAGGGGGCGCGGGGGATACGCAGTATTTT.